The clone carrying this TCR beta chain was detected once. These data are taken from a study of blood T cell repertoires in COVID-19. Study at large: Sites across the United States, Italy and Spain contributed samples from acute and convalescent COVID-19. T cells, B-cell-depleted T cells, or PBMCs supplied cDNA or gDNA.

Study processing details: Scientists estimated how many nucleated cells there were by amplifying reference gene primers. Assay used: immunoSEQ multiplex PCR; TCRdb lists only in-frame clones, some missing. V, J and clone size are taken as reported in that table, and D and trimming were inferred from the DNA itself. The sample yields 40,000 to 50,000 clones, roughly 83% seen once. The sequence came from a woman aged 55 to 70 with acute or convalescent COVID-19. The sequencing input was peripheral blood.

The CDR3 sequence: CASSSTGSPPRHNIQYF. The CDR3 DNA is TGTGCCAGCAGCTCTACAGGGAGTCCCCCGCGACACAACATTCAGTACTTC. The chain combines TRBV13 with TRBJ2-4; maybe TRBD1 (6 bases). V was pared by 4 bases and J by 7 bases, with 23 bases between. CDR1 is PRHDT and CDR2 is FYEKMQ in the germline V gene (reference sequence). The CDR3 loop spans 17 amino acids.